A selection of T cell receptor beta chains follows, all from one sample in a study of blood T cell repertoires in COVID-19. Some clones are missing from TCRdb's copy, which holds only in-frame ones; the method was immunoSEQ multiplex PCR. The sample records more than 100,000 clones, roughly 80% being singletons. The source material was peripheral blood. The receptors stem from a woman between 50 and 59 years old with acute or convalescent COVID-19. Each CDR3 is given without its conserved first and last residue. A D gene is named only where the DNA matches it firmly.

V	J	D	CDR3
TRBV18	TRBJ1-5	.	ASSLSSNQPQH
TRBV4-1	TRBJ2-2	TRBD2	ASSRAGRDTGELF
TRBV7-9	TRBJ1-1	TRBD1	ASSPRQTGTLRNTEAF
TRBV2	TRBJ2-3	.	ASSGGGTSTDTQY
TRBV18	TRBJ1-6	.	ASSPDRNSPLH
TRBV2	TRBJ2-3	.	ASSDGGTDTQY
TRBV6-6	TRBJ1-1	.	ASSDPTGVEAF
TRBV3-1/TRBV3-2	TRBJ2-2	.	ASSLAVNTGELF
TRBV9	TRBJ1-4	TRBD1	ASSPRTGEEKLF
TRBV6-2/TRBV6-3	TRBJ2-1	.	ASSPTEWDEQF
TRBV4-1	TRBJ1-4	TRBD1	ASSGRDRTNEKLF
TRBV10-3	TRBJ1-2	TRBD1	AISADRGQGGYT
TRBV2	TRBJ2-1	.	ASRVLDEQF
TRBV29-1	TRBJ2-1	.	SVGGGSYNEQF
TRBV9	TRBJ2-2	TRBD1	ASRGQPNTGELF
TRBV7-7	TRBJ2-2	.	ASSPTRSITGELF
TRBV3-1/TRBV3-2	TRBJ2-2	.	ASSQESGYTGELF